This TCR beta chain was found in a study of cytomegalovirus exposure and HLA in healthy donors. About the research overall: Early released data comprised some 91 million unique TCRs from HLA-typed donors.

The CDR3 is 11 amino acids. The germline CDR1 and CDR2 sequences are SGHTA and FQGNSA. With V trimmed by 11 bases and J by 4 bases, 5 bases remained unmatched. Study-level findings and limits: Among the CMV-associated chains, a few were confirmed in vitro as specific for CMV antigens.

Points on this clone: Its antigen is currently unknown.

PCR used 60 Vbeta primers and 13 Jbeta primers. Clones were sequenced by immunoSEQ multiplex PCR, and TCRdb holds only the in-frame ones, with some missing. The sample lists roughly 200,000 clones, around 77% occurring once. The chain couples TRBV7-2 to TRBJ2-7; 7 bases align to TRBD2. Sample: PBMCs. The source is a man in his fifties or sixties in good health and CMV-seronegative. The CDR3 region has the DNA TGTGCCTCCAGGGAGGGGTACGAGCAGTACTTC. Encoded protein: CASREGYEQYF.